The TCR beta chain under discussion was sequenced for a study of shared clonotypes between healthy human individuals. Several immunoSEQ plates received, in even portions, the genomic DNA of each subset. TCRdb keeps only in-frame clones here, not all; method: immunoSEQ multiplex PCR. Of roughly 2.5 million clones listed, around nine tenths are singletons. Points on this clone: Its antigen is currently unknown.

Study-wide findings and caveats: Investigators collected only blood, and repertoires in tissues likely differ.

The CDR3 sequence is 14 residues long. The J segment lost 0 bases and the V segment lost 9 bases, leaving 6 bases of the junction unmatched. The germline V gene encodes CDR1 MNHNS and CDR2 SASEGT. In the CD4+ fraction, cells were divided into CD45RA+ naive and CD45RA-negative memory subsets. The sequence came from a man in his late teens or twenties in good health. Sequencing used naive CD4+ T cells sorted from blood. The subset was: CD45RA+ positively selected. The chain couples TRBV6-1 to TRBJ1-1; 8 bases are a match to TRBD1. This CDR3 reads CASSTGDMNTEAFF. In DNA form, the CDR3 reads TGTGCCAGTTCGACAGGGGACATGAACACTGAAGCTTTCTTT.